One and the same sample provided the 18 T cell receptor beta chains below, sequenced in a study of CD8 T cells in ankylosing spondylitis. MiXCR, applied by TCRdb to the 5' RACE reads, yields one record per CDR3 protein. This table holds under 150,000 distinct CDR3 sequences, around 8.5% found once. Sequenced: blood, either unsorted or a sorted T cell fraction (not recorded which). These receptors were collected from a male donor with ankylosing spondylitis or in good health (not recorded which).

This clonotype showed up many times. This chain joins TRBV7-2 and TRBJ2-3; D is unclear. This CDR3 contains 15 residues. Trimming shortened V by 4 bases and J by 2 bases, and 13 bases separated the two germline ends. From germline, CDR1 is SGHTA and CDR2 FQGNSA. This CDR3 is CASSSLTAYTDTQYF. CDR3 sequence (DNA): TGTGCCAGCAGCTCCCTCACAGCCTACACAGATACGCAGTATTTT. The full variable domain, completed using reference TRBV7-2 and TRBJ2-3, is GAGVSQSPSNKVTEKGKDVELRCDPISGHTALYWYRQSLGQGLEFLIYFQGNSAPDKSGLPSDRFSAERTGGSVSTLTIQRTQQEDSAVYLCASSSLTAYTDTQYFGPGTRLTVL.

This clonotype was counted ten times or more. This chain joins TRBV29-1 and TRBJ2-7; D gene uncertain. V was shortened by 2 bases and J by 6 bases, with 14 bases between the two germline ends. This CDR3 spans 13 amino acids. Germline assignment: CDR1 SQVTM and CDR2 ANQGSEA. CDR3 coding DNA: TGCAGCGTTGAATGGTTTATAGGGTCCGAGCAGTACTTC. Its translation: CSVEWFIGSEQYF.

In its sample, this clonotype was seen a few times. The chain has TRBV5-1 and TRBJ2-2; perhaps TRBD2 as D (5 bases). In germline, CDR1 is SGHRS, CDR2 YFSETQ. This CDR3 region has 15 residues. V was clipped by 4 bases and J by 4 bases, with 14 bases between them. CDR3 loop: CASSQEAHPTGELFF. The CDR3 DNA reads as TGCGCCAGCAGCCAGGAGGCGCACCCCACCGGGGAGCTGTTTTTT.

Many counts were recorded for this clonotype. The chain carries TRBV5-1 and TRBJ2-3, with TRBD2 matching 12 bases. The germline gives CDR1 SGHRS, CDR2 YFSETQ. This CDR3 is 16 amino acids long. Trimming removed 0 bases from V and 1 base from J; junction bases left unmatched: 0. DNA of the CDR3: TGCGCCAGCAGCTTGGGACTAGCGGGAGGCACAGATACGCAGTATTTT. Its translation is CASSLGLAGGTDTQYF.

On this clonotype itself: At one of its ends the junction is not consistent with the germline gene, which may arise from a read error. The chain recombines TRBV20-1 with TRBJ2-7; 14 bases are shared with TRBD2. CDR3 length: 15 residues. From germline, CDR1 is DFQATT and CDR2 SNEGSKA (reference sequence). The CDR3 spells CSARGTSGGSYDQYF. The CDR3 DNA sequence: TGCAGTGCTAGGGGGACTAGCGGGGGATCCTACGACCAGTACTTC.

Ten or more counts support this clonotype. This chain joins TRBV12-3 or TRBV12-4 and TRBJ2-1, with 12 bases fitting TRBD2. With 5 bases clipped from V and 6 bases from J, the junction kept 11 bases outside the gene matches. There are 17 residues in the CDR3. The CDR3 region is CASSDTRLAGVFNEQFF. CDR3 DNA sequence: TGTGCCAGCAGTGATACTAGACTAGCGGGAGTTTTCAATGAGCAGTTCTTC.

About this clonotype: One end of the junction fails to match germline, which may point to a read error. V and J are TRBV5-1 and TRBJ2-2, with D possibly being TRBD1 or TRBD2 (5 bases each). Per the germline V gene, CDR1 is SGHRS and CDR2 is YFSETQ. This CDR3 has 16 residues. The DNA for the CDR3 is TGCGCCAGCAGCTTGGGGGACCCGACGAACACCGTGGAGCTGTTTTTT. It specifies CASSLGDPTNTVELFF.

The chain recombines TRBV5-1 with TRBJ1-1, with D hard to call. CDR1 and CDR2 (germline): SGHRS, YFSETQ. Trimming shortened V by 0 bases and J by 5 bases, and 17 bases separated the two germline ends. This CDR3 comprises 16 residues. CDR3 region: CASSLVVGSGTTEAFF. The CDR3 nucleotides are TGCGCCAGCAGCTTGGTAGTAGGGTCCGGAACAACTGAAGCTTTCTTT.

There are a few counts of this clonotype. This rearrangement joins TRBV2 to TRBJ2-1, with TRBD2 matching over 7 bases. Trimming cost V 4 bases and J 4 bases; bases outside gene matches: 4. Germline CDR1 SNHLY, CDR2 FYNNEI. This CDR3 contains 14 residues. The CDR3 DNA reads TGTGCCAGCAGTGTTCGGCGGGAGTACAATGAGCAGTTCTTC. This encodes CASSVRREYNEQFF.

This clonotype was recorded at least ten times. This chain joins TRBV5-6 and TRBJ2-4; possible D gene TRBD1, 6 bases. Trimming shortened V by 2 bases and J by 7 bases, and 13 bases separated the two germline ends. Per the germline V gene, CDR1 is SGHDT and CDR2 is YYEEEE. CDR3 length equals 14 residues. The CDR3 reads CASSFPGQWNIQYF. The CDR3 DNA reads TGTGCCAGCAGCTTCCCCGGACAGTGGAACATTCAGTACTTC.

CDR3 DNA sequence: TGTGCCAGCAGCCCCCTCGCAGGGTCCACCGGGGAGCTGTTTTTT. Translating gives CASSPLAGSTGELFF. The rearrangement uses TRBV3-1 and TRBJ2-2; D is perhaps TRBD1 (5 bases). The CDR3 has 15 amino acids. V lost 4 bases and J 4 bases, leaving 13 bases between the germline ends. CDR1 is LGHDT, CDR2 YNNKEL, per germline (reference sequence).

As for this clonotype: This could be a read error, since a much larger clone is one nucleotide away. CDR3 region: CASGLKGDTGDLFF. Here the CDR3 DNA reads TGTGCCAGCGGGCTTAAGGGGGACACCGGGGACCTGTTTTTT. The gene calls are TRBV28 and TRBJ2-2; a possible D gene is TRBD1 (6 bases). The CDR3 loop spans 14 amino acids. CDR1 and CDR2 (germline): MDHEN, SYDVKM.

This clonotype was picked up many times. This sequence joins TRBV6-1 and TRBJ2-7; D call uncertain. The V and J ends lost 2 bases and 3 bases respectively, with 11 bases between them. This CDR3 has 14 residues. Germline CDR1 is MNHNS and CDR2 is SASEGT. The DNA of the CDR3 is TGTGCCAGCAGTGAATCCCATGCTCGCTACGAGCAGTACTTC. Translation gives CASSESHARYEQYF.

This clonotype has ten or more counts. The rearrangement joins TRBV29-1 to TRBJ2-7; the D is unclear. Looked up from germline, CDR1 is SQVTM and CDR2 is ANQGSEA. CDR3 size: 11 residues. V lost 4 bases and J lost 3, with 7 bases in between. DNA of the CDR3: TGCAGCGTTGGACACGGCTACGAGCAGTACTTC. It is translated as CSVGHGYEQYF.

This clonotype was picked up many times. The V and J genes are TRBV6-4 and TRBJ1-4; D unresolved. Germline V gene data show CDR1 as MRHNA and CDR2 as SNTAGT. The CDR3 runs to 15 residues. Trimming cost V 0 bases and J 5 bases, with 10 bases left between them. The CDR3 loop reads CASSDSSLANEKLFF. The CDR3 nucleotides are TGTGCCAGCAGTGACTCGTCTCTGGCAAATGAAAAACTGTTTTTT.

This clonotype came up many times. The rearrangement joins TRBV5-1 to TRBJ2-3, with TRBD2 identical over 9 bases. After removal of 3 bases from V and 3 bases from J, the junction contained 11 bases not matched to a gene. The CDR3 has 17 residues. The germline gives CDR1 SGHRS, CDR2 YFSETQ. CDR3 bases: TGCGCCAGCAGCTCGGCTATTAGCGGGAGCTTAACAGATACGCAGTATTTT. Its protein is CASSSAISGSLTDTQYF.

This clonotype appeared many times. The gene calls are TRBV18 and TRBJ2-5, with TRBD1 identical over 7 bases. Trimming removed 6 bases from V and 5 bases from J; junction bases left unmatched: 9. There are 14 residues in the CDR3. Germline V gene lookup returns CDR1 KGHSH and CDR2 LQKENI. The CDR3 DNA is TGTGCCAGCTCCCCAAACAGGGGTCTGGAGACCCAGTACTTC. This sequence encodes CASSPNRGLETQYF.

CDR3 in amino acids: CASSGQGGAFF. The CDR3, as DNA: TGCGCCAGCAGCGGGCAGGGCGGCGCTTTCTTT. The chain links TRBV4-1 to TRBJ1-1, with D perhaps TRBD1 (5 bases). The CDR3 length is 11 residues. The ends were cut back, 5 bases at V and 11 bases at J, with 12 bases in the middle. In germline, CDR1 is MGHRA, CDR2 YSYEKL.